Listed below are T cell receptor beta chains from one sample, sequenced in a study of blood T cell repertoires in COVID-19. Only in-frame clones appear in the TCRdb table, and some are missing; sequencing was by immunoSEQ multiplex PCR. Of around 150,000 clones listed, 88% were seen once; the top ten hold approximately 2.5%. Sequencing input: peripheral blood. These receptors were taken from a human donor with COVID-19, enrolled during active disease. The donor label of this sample is uncertain. CDR3s include the opening cysteine and the closing phenylalanine or tryptophan. Fields, in order: clone size, V gene, J gene, D gene, CDR3 protein, CDR3 DNA. D genes are given only for firm matches. Some rows have no size entry. The others give once, few or many, or a class for an expanded clone.

>.|TRBV6-5|TRBJ1-5|.
CASSPRGASNQPQHF
TGTGCCAGCAGCCCGCGGGGGGCAAGCAATCAGCCCCAGCATTTT
>.|TRBV7-3|TRBJ2-1|TRBD2
CASSLIGGVAFF
TGTGCCAGCAGCTTAATTGGGGGGGTTGCGTTCTTC
>.|TRBV7-7|TRBJ2-2|TRBD2
CASSRLAGRDTGELFF
TGTGCTAGCAGCCGACTAGCGGGACGGGATACCGGGGAGCTGTTTTTT
>.|TRBV6-5|TRBJ1-4|.
CASSRIATNEKLFF
TGTGCCAGCAGTCGTATAGCAACTAATGAAAAACTGTTTTTT
>.|TRBV7-9|TRBJ2-5|.
CASSPIREQTQYF
TGTGCCAGCAGCCCGATCCGGGAGCAGACCCAGTACTTC
>.|TRBV6-5|TRBJ2-7|TRBD2
CASNPSGGSSYEQYF
TGTGCCAGCAACCCGAGCGGGGGAAGCTCCTACGAGCAGTACTTC
>once|TRBV29-1|TRBJ2-7|TRBD1
CSVAGQGYYEQYF
TGCAGCGTCGCCGGACAGGGTTACTACGAGCAGTACTTC
>.|TRBV6-5|TRBJ1-3|.
CASSYTRDSGNTIYF
TGTGCCAGCAGTTATACGAGGGACTCTGGAAACACCATATATTTT
>.|TRBV7-7|TRBJ2-1|.
CASSSGQYNEQFF
TGTGCTAGCAGCTCAGGACAATACAATGAGCAGTTCTTC
>.|TRBV28|TRBJ1-6|TRBD1
CASSLTGAGESPLHF
TGTGCCAGCAGCTTAACAGGGGCAGGGGAATCACCCCTCCACTTT
>.|TRBV10-3|TRBJ2-1|TRBD1
CAHSGTVSSYNEQFF
TGTGCCCACTCCGGGACAGTAAGCTCCTACAATGAGCAGTTCTTC
>.|TRBV2|TRBJ2-2|.
CASRVGQNTGELFF
TGTGCCAGCAGGGTGGGACAGAACACCGGGGAGCTGTTTTTT
>.|TRBV18|TRBJ1-5|.
CASSPYSDQPQHF
TGTGCCAGCTCACCTTATTCCGATCAGCCCCAGCATTTT
>.|TRBV11-2|TRBJ1-1|TRBD1
CASSRQIQGAEAFF
TGTGCCAGCAGTCGTCAAATACAGGGGGCTGAAGCTTTCTTT
>.|TRBV3-1/TRBV3-2|TRBJ1-3|.
CASSDISGIGNTIYF
TGTGCCAGCAGCGATATTTCGGGAATAGGAAACACCATATATTTT
>.|TRBV3-1/TRBV3-2|TRBJ1-1|.
CASSQEVGGIEAFF
TGTGCCAGCAGCCAAGAGGTGGGGGGGATTGAAGCTTTCTTT
>once|TRBV11-2|TRBJ2-3|.
CASSPGGAEWADTQYF
TGTGCCAGCAGCCCTGGGGGGGCTGAGTGGGCAGATACGCAGTATTTT
>.|TRBV30|TRBJ1-1|.
CAWSQGWNTEAFF
TGTGCCTGGTCACAGGGATGGAACACTGAAGCTTTCTTT
>.|TRBV6-5|TRBJ1-1|TRBD1
CASTWTGESGTEAFF
TGTGCCAGTACCTGGACAGGGGAGTCTGGCACTGAAGCTTTCTTT
>once|TRBV6-5|TRBJ1-4|.
CASTIIPDSNEKLFF
TGTGCCAGCACTATAATCCCGGACAGTAATGAAAAACTGTTTTTT
>.|TRBV10-3|TRBJ2-6|.
CAILGSSGANVLTF
TGTGCCATCTTAGGGAGCTCTGGGGCCAACGTCCTGACTTTC
>.|TRBV6-2/TRBV6-3|TRBJ2-5|.
CASSYGAGRGETQYF
TGTGCCAGCAGTTATGGGGCAGGACGTGGAGAGACCCAGTACTTC
>.|TRBV7-3|TRBJ2-7|.
CASSLSSSYEQYF
TGTGCCAGCAGCTTATCCAGCTCCTACGAGCAGTACTTC
>.|TRBV4-1|TRBJ2-2|.
CASSHGLTGELFF
TGCGCCAGCAGCCACGGACTGACCGGGGAGCTGTTTTTT
>.|TRBV13|TRBJ1-2|.
CASTKGNTYGYTF
TGTGCCAGCACAAAGGGGAACACCTATGGCTACACCTTC
>.|TRBV4-1|TRBJ1-5|.
CASSPVPLGNQPQHF
TGCGCCAGCAGCCCCGTCCCCTTAGGCAATCAGCCCCAGCATTTT
>.|TRBV5-1|TRBJ2-2|.
CASSTGAGELFF
TGCGCCAGCAGCACGGGGGCCGGGGAGCTGTTTTTT
>.|TRBV7-6|TRBJ2-5|.
CASSRGLETQYF
TGTGCCAGCAGCAGGGGGTTAGAGACCCAGTACTTC
>few|TRBV7-2|TRBJ1-5|.
CASSYPGGDQPQHF
TGTGCCAGCAGCTACCCCGGGGGGGATCAGCCCCAGCATTTT
>.|TRBV2|TRBJ1-3|.
CASSVGTPRNTIYF
TGTGCCAGCAGTGTCGGGACACCCAGAAACACCATATATTTT
>.|TRBV7-7|TRBJ2-5|TRBD1
CASSFSRTGFQETQYF
TGTGCCAGCAGCTTCAGCAGGACAGGCTTCCAAGAGACCCAGTACTTC
>.|TRBV10-1|TRBJ1-6|.
CASSEDSNLRSPLHF
TGCGCCAGCAGTGAGGACTCAAACTTGCGTTCACCCCTCCACTTT
>.|TRBV27|TRBJ1-2|.
CASSGGVVYGYTF
TGTGCCAGCAGTGGAGGGGTAGTCTATGGCTACACCTTC
>once|TRBV2|TRBJ2-3|TRBD2
CASRGTSGRARTDTQYF
TGTGCCAGCAGAGGGACTAGCGGGAGGGCCCGCACAGATACGCAGTATTTT
>.|TRBV2|TRBJ2-1|TRBD2
CASMWEGSSYNEQFF
TGTGCCAGCATGTGGGAGGGAAGCTCCTACAATGAGCAGTTCTTC
>.|TRBV3-1/TRBV3-2|TRBJ2-5|.
CASSQGGRGYRETQYF
TGTGCCAGCAGCCAGGGGGGGCGAGGTTATCGAGAGACCCAGTACTTC
>.|TRBV3-1/TRBV3-2|TRBJ2-1|.
CASSQDSNNEQFF
TGTGCCAGCAGCCAAGATAGCAACAATGAGCAGTTCTTC
>.|TRBV6-6|TRBJ2-7|TRBD1
CASSGTAGSEQYF
TGTGCCAGCAGTGGGACAGCTGGCTCCGAGCAGTACTTC
>once|TRBV7-2|TRBJ2-3|.
CASRPGVADTQYF
TGTGCCAGCAGGCCGGGGGTGGCAGATACGCAGTATTTT
>.|TRBV5-4|TRBJ2-1|TRBD2
CASSLLARGGPKQFF
TGTGCCAGCAGCTTGCTGGCGCGGGGGGGTCCAAAGCAGTTCTTC
>.|TRBV23-1|TRBJ1-1|.
CASSQSRSKGTEAFF
TGCGCCAGCAGTCAATCGCGAAGCAAGGGGACTGAAGCTTTCTTT
>.|TRBV5-1|TRBJ1-4|TRBD1
CASRHVDRVTEKLFF
TGCGCCAGCAGGCATGTGGACAGGGTAACCGAAAAACTGTTTTTT
>few|TRBV6-5|TRBJ1-5|.
CASRAGGQLNQPQHF
TGTGCCAGCAGGGCGGGCGGACAGCTCAATCAGCCCCAGCATTTT
>.|TRBV27|TRBJ2-7|TRBD1
CASSPWTGYEQYF
TGCGCCAGCAGTCCCTGGACAGGGTACGAGCAGTACTTC
>.|TRBV30|TRBJ1-3|.
CAWRLFRGSGNTIYF
TGTGCCTGGAGGCTGTTCCGAGGATCTGGAAACACCATATATTTT
>.|TRBV6-5|TRBJ1-1|.
CASRAGGKAFF
TGTGCCAGCAGAGCAGGCGGGAAAGCTTTCTTT
>once|TRBV5-1|TRBJ2-1|.
CASSSTAGLTYNEQFF
TGCGCCAGCAGCTCCACGGCGGGCTTAACCTACAATGAGCAGTTCTTC
>.|TRBV25-1|TRBJ1-2|TRBD1
CASSSSWTGQEIYGYTF
TGTGCCAGCAGTTCCTCTTGGACAGGGCAGGAGATCTATGGCTACACCTTC
>.|TRBV18|TRBJ1-3|TRBD1
CASSRTGPGGNTIYF
TGTGCCAGCTCACGGACAGGGCCGGGAGGAAACACCATATATTTT